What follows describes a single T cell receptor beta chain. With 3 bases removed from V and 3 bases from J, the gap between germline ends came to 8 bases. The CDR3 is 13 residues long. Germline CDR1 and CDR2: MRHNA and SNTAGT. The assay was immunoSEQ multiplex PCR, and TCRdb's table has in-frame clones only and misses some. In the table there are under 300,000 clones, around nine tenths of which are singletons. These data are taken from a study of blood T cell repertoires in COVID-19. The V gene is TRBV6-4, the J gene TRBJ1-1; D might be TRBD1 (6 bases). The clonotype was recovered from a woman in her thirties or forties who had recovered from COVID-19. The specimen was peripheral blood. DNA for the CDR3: TGTGCCAGCAGTGAGCACAGGGACACTGAAGCTTTCTTT. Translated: CASSEHRDTEAFF.